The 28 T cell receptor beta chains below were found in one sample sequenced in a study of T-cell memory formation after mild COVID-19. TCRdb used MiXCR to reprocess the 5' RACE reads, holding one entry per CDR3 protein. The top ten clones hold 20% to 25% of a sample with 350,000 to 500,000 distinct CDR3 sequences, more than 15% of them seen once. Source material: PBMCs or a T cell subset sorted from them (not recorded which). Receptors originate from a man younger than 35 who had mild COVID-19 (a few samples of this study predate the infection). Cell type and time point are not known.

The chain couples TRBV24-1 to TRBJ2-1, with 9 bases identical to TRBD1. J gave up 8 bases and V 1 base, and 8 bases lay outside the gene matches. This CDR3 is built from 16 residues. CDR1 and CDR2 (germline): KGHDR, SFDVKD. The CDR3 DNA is TGTGCCACCAGTGATTTACCGAAACAGGGGGCCTATGAGCAGTTCTTC. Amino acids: CATSDLPKQGAYEQFF.

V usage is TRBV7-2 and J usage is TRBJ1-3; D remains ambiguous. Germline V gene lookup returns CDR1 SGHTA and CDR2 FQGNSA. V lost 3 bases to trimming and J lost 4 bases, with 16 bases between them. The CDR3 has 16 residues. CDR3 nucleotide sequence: TGTGCCAGCAGCTTTACAACAATAGGGTTAGGAAACACCATATATTTT. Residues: CASSFTTIGLGNTIYF.

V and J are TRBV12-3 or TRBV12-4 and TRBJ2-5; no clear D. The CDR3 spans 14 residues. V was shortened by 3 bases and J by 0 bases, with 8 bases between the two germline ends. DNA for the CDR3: TGTGCCAGCAGTTTTGGAGCGCACCAAGAGACCCAGTACTTC. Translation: CASSFGAHQETQYF.

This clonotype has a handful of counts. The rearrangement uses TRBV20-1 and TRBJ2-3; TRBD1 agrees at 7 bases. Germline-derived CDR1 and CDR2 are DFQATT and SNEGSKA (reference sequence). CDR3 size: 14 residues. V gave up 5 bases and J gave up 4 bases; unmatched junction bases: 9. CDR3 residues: CSAQQGSISDTQYF. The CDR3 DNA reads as TGCAGTGCTCAACAGGGGTCCATTTCAGATACGCAGTATTTT.

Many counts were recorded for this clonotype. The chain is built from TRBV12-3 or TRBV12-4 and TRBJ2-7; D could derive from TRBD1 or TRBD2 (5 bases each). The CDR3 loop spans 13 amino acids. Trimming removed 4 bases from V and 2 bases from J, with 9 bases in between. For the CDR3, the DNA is TGTGCCAGCAGTTATAGGGGAGCCTACGAGCAGTACGTC. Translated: CASSYRGAYEQYV.

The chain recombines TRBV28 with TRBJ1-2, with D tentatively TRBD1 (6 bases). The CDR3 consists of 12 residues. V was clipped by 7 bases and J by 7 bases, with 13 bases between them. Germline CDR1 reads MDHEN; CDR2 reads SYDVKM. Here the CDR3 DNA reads TGTGCCAGCACGACTACAGGGTTTGGCTACACCTTC. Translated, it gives CASTTTGFGYTF.

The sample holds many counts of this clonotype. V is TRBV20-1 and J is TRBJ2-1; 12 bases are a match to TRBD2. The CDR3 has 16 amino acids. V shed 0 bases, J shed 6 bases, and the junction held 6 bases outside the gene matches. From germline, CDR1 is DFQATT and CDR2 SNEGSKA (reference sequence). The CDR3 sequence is CSARDRLAGGTNEQFF. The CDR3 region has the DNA TGCAGTGCTAGAGATCGGCTAGCGGGGGGGACCAATGAGCAGTTCTTC.

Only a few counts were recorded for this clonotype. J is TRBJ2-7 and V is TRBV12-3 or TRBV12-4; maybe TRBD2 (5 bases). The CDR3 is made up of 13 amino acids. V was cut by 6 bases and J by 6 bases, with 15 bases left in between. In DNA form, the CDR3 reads TGTGCCAGCAGATCCGTCGGGATCCCCGAGCAGTACTTC. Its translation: CASRSVGIPEQYF.

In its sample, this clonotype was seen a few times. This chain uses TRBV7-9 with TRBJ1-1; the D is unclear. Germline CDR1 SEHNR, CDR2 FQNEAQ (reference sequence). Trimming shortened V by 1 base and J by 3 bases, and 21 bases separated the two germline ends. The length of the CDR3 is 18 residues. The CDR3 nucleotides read TGTGCCAGCAGCTTAGGGCCGGGTCTCTCCCCCCGGGACACTGAAGCTTTCTTT. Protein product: CASSLGPGLSPRDTEAFF.

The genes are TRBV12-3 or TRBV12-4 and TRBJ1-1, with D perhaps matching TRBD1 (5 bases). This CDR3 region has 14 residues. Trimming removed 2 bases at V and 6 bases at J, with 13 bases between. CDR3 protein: CASSLWGVGSEAFF. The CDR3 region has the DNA TGTGCCAGCAGTTTATGGGGGGTTGGCTCTGAAGCTTTCTTT.

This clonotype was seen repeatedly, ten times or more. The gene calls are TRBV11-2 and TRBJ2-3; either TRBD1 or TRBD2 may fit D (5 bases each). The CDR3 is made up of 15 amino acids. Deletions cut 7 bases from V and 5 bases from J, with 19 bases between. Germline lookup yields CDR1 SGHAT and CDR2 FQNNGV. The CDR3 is CASTQGPRAGDTQYF. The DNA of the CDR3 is TGTGCCAGCACCCAGGGACCCCGAGCAGGAGATACGCAGTATTTT. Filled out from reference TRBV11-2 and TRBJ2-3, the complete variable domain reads EAGVAQSPRYKIIEKRQSVAFWCNPISGHATLYWYQQILGQGPKLLIQFQNNGVVDDSQLPKDRFSAERLKGVDSTLKIQPAKLEDSAVYLCASTQGPRAGDTQYFGPGTRLTVL.

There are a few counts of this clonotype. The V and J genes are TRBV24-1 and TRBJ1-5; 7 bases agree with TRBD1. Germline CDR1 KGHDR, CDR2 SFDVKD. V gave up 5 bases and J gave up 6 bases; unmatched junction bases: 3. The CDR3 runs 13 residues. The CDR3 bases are TGTGCCACCAGTGCAGGGGGAGGTCAGCCCCAGCATTTT. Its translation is CATSAGGGQPQHF.

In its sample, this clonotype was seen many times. This CDR3 reads CASSPETNTDTQYF. DNA for the CDR3: TGTGCCAGCTCACCTGAGACGAACACAGATACGCAGTATTTT. V usage is TRBV18 and J usage is TRBJ2-3, with D hard to call. The ends were cut back, 3 bases at V and 2 bases at J, with 9 bases in the middle. The V gene's germline CDR1 is KGHSH and CDR2 LQKENI. This CDR3 spans 14 amino acids.

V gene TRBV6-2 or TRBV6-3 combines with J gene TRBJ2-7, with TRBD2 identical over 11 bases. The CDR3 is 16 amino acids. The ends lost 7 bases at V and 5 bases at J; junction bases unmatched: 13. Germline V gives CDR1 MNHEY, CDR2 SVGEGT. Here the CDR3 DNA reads TGTGCCAGCATCAACCCCTTAGCGGGGGGGGCCCACGAGCAGTACTTC. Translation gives CASINPLAGGAHEQYF.

The CDR3 sequence is CASSLEWRGVGTEAFF. The CDR3, as DNA: TGCGCCAGCAGCTTGGAATGGAGGGGAGTGGGGACTGAAGCTTTCTTT. The chain uses TRBV5-1 and TRBJ1-1, with D possibly TRBD1 on 5 matching bases. The germline CDR1 and CDR2 sequences are SGHRS and YFSETQ. The V gene lost 0 bases and the J gene lost 5 bases, with 17 bases spanning the gap. The CDR3 consists of 16 residues. The full variable domain, completed using reference TRBV5-1 and TRBJ1-1, is KAGVTQTPRYLIKTRGQQVTLSCSPISGHRSVSWYQQTPGQGLQFLFEYFSETQRNKGNFPGRFSGRQFSNSRSEMNVSTLELGDSALYLCASSLEWRGVGTEAFFGQGTRLTVV.

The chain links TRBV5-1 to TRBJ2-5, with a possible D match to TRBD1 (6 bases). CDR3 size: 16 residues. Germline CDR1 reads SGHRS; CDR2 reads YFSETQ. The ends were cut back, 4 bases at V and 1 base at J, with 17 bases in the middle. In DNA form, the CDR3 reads TGCGCCAGCAGCCCAAACGGTCTCAGGGGCCAAGAGACCCAGTACTTC. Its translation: CASSPNGLRGQETQYF.

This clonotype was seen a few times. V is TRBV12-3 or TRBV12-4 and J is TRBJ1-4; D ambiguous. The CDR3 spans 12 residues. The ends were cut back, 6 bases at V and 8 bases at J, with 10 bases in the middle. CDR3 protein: CASSLQGEKLFF. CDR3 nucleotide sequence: TGTGCCAGCAGCTTACAAGGGGAAAAACTGTTTTTT.

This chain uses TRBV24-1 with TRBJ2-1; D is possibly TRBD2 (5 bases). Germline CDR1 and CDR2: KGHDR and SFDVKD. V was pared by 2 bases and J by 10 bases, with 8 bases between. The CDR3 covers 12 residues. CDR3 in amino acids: CATSDYGGEQFF. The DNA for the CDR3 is TGTGCCACCAGTGATTACGGCGGGGAGCAGTTCTTC.

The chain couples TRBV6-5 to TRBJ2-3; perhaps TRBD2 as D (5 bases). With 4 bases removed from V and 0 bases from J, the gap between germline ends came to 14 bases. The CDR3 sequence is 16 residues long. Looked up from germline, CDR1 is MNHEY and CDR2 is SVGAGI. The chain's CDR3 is CASSLKRPHSTDTQYF. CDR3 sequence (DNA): TGTGCCAGCAGTTTAAAGCGGCCCCATAGCACAGATACGCAGTATTTT.

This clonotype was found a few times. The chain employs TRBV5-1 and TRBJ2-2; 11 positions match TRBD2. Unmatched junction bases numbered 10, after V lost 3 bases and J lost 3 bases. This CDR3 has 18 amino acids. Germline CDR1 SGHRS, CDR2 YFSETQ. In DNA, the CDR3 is TGCGCCAGCAGCTCTTCTAGCGGGGGGACCCCGTACACCGGGGAGCTGTTTTTT. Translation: CASSSSSGGTPYTGELFF.

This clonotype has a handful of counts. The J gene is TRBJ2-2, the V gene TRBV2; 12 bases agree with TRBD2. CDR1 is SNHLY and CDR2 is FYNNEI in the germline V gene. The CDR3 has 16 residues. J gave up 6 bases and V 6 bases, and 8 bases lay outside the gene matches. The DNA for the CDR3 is TGTGCCAGCAGCGGGGCACTAGCGGGGGGTCCCGGGGAGCTGTTTTTT. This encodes CASSGALAGGPGELFF. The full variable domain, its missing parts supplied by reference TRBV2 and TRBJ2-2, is EPEVTQTPSHQVTQMGQEVILRCVPISNHLYFYWYRQILGQKVEFLVSFYNNEISEKSEIFDDQFSVERPDGSNFTLKIRSTKLEDSAMYFCASSGALAGGPGELFFGEGSRLTVL.

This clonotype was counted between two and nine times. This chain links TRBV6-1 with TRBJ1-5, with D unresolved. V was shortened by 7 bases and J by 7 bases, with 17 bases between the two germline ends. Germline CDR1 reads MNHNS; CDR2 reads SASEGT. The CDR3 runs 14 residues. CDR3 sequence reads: CASNEIGVNQPQHF. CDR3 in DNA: TGTGCCAGCAACGAAATTGGGGTAAACCAGCCCCAGCATTTT.

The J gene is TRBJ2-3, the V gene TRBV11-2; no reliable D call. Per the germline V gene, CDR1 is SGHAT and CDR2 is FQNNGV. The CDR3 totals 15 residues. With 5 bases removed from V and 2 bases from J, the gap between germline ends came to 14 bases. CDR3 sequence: CASSAPSAYTDTQYF. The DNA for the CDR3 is TGTGCCAGCAGCGCCCCGAGCGCCTACACAGATACGCAGTATTTT.

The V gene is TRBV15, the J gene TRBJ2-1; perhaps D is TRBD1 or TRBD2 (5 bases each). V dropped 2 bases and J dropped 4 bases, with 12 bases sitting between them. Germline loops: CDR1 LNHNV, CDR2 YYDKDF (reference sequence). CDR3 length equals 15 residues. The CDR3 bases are TGTGCCACCAGCAGACGGGGCGCAGGGTACAATGAGCAGTTCTTC. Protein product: CATSRRGAGYNEQFF.

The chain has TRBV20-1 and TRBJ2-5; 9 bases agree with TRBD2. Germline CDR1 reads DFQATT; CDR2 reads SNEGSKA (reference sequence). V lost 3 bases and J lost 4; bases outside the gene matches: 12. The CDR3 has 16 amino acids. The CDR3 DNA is TGCAGTGCTAGGTCCCCCGGGACTAGCTTCTCAGAGACCCAGTACTTC. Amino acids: CSARSPGTSFSETQYF.

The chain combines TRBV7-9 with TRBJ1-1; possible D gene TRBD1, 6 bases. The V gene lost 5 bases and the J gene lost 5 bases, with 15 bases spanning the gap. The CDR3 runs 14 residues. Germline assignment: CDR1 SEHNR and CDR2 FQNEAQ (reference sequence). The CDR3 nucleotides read TGTGCCAGCAGCCTGGGTGGGGGGCGAACTGAAGCTTTCTTT. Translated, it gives CASSLGGGRTEAFF.

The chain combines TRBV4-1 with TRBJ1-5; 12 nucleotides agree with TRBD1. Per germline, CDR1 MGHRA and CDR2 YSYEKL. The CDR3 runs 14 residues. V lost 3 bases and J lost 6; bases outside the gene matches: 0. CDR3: CASSQGQGAQPQHF. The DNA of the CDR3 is TGCGCCAGCAGCCAGGGACAGGGGGCTCAGCCCCAGCATTTT.

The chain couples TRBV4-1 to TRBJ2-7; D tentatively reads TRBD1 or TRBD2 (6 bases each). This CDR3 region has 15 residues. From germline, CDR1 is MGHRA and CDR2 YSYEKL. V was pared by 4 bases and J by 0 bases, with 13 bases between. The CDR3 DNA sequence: TGCGCCAGCAGCCGTCAGAGGGGGGCCTCCTACGAGCAGTACTTC. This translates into CASSRQRGASYEQYF.